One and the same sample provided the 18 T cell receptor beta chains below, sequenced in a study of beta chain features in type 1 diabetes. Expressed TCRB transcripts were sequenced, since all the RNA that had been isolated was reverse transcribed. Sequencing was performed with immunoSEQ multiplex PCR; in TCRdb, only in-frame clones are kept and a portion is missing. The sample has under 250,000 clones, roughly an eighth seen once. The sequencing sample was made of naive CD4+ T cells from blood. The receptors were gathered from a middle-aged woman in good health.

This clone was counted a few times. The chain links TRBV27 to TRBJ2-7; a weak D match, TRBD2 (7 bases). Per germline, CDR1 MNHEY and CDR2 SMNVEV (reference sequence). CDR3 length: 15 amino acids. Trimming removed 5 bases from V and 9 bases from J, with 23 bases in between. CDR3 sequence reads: CASSATGTPGGRQYF. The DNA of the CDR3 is TGTGCCAGCAGTGCGACCGGGACACCCGGGGGGAGGCAGTACTTC.

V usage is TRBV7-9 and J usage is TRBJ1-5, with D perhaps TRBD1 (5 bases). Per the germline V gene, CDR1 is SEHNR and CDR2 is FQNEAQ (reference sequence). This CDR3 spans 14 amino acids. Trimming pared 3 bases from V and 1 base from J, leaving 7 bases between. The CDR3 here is CASSFDSSNQPQHF. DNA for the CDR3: TGTGCCAGCAGCTTCGACAGCAGCAATCAGCCCCAGCATTTT.

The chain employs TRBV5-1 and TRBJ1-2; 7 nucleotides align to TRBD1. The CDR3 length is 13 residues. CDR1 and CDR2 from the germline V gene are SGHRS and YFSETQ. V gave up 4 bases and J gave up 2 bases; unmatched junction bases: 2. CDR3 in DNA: TGCGCCAGCAGCGTGACAGGGAACTATGGCTACACCTTC. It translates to CASSVTGNYGYTF.

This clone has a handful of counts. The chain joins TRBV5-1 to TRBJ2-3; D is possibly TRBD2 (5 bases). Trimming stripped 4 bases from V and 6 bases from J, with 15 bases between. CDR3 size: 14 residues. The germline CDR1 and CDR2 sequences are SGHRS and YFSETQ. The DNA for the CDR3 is TGCGCCAGCAGCCGACGGACTGGGCGGGATACGCAGTATTTT. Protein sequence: CASSRRTGRDTQYF.

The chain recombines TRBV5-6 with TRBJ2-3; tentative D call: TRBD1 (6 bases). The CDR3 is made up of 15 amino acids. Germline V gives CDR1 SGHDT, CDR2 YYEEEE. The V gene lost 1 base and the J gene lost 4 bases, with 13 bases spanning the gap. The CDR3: CASSLRAGVSDTQYF. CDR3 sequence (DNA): TGTGCCAGCAGCTTGAGGGCAGGGGTCTCAGATACGCAGTATTTT.

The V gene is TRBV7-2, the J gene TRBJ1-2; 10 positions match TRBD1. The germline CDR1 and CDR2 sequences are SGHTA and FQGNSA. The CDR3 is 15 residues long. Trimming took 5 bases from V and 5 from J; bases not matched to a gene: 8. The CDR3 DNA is TGTGCCAGCAGCGCCCGGGACAGGGGATATTATGGCTACACCTTC. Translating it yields CASSARDRGYYGYTF.

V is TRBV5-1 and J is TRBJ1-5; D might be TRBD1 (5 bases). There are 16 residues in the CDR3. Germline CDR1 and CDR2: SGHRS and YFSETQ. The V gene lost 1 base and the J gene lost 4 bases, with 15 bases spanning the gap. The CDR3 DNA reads TGCGCCAGCAGCTTGTTCGACAGTCCCAATAATCAGCCCCAGCATTTT. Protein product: CASSLFDSPNNQPQHF.

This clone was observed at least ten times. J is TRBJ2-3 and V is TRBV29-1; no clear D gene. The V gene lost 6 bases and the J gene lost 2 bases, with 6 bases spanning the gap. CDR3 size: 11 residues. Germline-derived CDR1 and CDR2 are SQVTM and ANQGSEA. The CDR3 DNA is TGCAGCGTCGGTTTCACAGATACGCAGTATTTT. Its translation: CSVGFTDTQYF.

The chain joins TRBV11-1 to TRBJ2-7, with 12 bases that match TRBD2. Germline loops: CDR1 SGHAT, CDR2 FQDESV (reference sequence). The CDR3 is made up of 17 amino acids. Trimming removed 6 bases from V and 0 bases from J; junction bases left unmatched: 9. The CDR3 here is CASRPRLAGDLSYEQYF. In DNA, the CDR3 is TGTGCCAGCAGGCCTAGACTAGCGGGGGACCTCTCCTACGAGCAGTACTTC.

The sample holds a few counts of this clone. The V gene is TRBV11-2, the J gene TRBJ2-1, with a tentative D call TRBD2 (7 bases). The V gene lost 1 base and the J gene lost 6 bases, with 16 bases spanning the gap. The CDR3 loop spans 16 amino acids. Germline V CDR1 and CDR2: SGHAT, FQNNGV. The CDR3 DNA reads TGTGCCAGCAGCTTAGTGGGCGCGGGGGCTCCCAATGAGCAGTTCTTC. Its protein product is CASSLVGAGAPNEQFF.

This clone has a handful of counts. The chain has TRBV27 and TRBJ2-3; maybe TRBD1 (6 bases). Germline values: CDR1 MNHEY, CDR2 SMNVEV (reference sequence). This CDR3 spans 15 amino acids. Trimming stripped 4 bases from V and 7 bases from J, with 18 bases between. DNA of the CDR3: TGTGCCAGCAGTTCGGAATCCGTTAGGGGGAATACGCAGTATTTT. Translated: CASSSESVRGNTQYF.

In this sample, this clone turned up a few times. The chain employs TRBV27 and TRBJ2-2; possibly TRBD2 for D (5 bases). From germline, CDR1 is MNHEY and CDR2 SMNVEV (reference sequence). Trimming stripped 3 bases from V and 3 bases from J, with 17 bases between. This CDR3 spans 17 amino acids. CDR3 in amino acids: CASSFDNLGEDTGELFF. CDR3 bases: TGTGCCAGCAGTTTCGATAATTTGGGAGAGGACACCGGGGAGCTGTTTTTT.

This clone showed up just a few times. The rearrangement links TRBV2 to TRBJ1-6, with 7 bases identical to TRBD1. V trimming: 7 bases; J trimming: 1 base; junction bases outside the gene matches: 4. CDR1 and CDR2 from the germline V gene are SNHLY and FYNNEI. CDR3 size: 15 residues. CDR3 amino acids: CASTVQGSYNSPLHF. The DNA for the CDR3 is TGTGCCAGCACCGTACAGGGGTCCTATAATTCACCCCTCCACTTT. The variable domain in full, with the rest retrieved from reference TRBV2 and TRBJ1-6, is EPEVTQTPSHQVTQMGQEVILRCVPISNHLYFYWYRQILGQKVEFLVSFYNNEISEKSEIFDDQFSVERPDGSNFTLKIRSTKLEDSAMYFCASTVQGSYNSPLHFGNGTRLTVT.

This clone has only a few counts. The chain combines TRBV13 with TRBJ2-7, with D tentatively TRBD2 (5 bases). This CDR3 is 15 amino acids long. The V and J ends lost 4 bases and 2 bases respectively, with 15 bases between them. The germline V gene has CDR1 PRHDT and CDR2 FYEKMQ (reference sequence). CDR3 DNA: TGTGCCAGCAGCTCGGCTCGCGACTACCCCTACGAGCAGTACTTC. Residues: CASSSARDYPYEQYF.

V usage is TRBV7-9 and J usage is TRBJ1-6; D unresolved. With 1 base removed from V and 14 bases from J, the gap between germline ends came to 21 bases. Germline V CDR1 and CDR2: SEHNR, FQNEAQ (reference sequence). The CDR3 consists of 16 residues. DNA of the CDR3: TGTGCCAGCAGCTTAGGAGGAGGCAGGCGCCAGCTAGCCCTCCACTTT. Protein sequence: CASSLGGGRRQLALHF.

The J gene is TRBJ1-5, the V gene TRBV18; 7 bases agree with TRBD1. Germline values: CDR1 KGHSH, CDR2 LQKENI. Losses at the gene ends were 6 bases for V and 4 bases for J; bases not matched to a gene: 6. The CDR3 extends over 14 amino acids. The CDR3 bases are TGTGCCAGCTCGTACAGGGGAGGAAATCAGCCCCAGCATTTT. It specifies CASSYRGGNQPQHF.

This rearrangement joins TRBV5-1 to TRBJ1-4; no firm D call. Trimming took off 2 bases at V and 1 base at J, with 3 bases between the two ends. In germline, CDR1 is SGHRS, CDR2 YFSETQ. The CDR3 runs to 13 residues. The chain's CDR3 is CASSFRTNEKLFF. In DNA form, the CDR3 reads TGCGCCAGCAGCTTTAGAACTAATGAAAAACTGTTTTTT.

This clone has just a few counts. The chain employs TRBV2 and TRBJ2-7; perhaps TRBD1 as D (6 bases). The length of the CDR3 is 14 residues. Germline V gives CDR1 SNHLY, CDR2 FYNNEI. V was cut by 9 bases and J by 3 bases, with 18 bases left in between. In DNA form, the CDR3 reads TGTGCCAGTAAAACAGGGTATGCAATCTACGAGCAGTACTTC. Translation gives CASKTGYAIYEQYF.